This section outlines one TCR beta chain sequence together with its context. The authors' processing: Estimation of nucleated cell counts relied on the amplification of reference gene primers. TCRdb's copy holds only in-frame clones and misses some; the assay was immunoSEQ multiplex PCR. That table is the source of V, J and clone size, and D and trimming were worked out from the DNA. The table records under 85,000 clones, roughly 91% of them present only once. V trimming: 3 bases; J trimming: 7 bases; junction bases outside the gene matches: 5. The CDR3 length is 13 residues. Germline assignment: CDR1 GTSNPN and CDR2 SVGIG (reference sequence). The data originate from a study of blood T cell repertoires in COVID-19. As for the study in general: The United States, Italy and Spain provided the acute and convalescent COVID-19 samples. T cells, B-cell-depleted T cells, or PBMCs supplied cDNA or gDNA.

This chain links TRBV30 with TRBJ1-5, with 8 nucleotides matching TRBD1. Source material: peripheral blood. This receptor was identified in a man in his 70s with active or convalescent COVID-19. The CDR3 DNA sequence: TGTGCCTGGAGCGGGGACAGGATACAGCCCCAGCATTTT. As protein: CAWSGDRIQPQHF. Variable domain in full (rest from reference TRBV30 and TRBJ1-5): SQTIHQWPATLVQPVGSPLSLECTVEGTSNPNLYWYRQAAGRGLQLLFYSVGIGQISSEVPQNLSASRPQDRQFILSSKKLLLSDSGFYLCAWSGDRIQPQHFGDGTRLSIL.